These T cell receptor beta chains were read from a single sample in a study of T cells expressing NK-cell markers. TCRdb re-called the 5' RACE reads and gives one entry per CDR3 protein, without DNA. The repertoire table contains about 550,000 distinct CDR3 sequences. Sequencing input: blood T cells: a sorted CD56 or NKG2C T cell subset, CD4+ or CD8+ T cells, or bulk PBMC T cells (not recorded which). These receptors came from a man younger than 30 in good health. Each CDR3 is given with its conserved first and last residue.

J gene,V gene,CDR3 protein
TRBJ2-3,TRBV12-3/TRBV12-4,CASSLGAGWTDTQYF
TRBJ2-2,TRBV9,CASSARTGGLDTGELFF
TRBJ1-2,TRBV5-5,CASSYTSGQSNYGYTF
TRBJ2-3,TRBV20-1,CSARPLTSTDTQYF
TRBJ2-6,TRBV27,CASSPHPIGTHSGANVLTF
TRBJ1-4,TRBV28,CASVPIGQGAEKLFF
TRBJ2-5,TRBV6-1,CASSRGLNSQETQYF
TRBJ1-6,TRBV10-3,CAINPGQTNSPLHF
TRBJ2-5,TRBV7-9,CASSTRTGELETQYF
TRBJ1-1,TRBV12-3/TRBV12-4,CASSYIRGLAFF
TRBJ2-1,TRBV5-5,CASSLALRNYNEQFF
TRBJ1-3,TRBV4-1,CASSQAPDLSYSGNTIYF
TRBJ2-2,TRBV11-2,CASSPGTRSGGELFF
TRBJ2-7,TRBV5-4,CASSPGHTTWGTYEQYF
TRBJ2-7,TRBV7-8,CASRRGDRGNEQYF
TRBJ2-1,TRBV11-2,CASSSLGTSMYNEQFF
TRBJ2-1,TRBV4-1,CASSLLAGDRSYNEQFF
TRBJ2-1,TRBV24-1,CATSGTGSSSYNEQFF
TRBJ2-7,TRBV24-1,CATGGPSAYEQYF
TRBJ1-2,TRBV13,CASSLKGGHGYTF
TRBJ2-6,TRBV27,CATTSTETVWPGANVLTF
TRBJ2-3,TRBV9,CASSAGTGTDTQYF
TRBJ2-7,TRBV3-1,CASSRGHGGNEQYF
TRBJ2-2,TRBV20-1,CSAADPSRDTGELFF
TRBJ1-5,TRBV20-1,CSASPQGGDQPQHF
TRBJ1-2,TRBV4-1,CASSRNGPDGYTF
TRBJ2-1,TRBV24-1,CATSDSPTWSSYNEQFF
TRBJ1-2,TRBV29-1,CSVRQGNYGYTF
TRBJ2-3,TRBV11-2,CASSLDRLTFTDTQYF
TRBJ2-3,TRBV5-1,CASSLLDREADTQYF
TRBJ2-1,TRBV20-1,CSAGPRDRGNEQFF
TRBJ2-3,TRBV25-1,CASGRGPDTQYF
TRBJ2-2,TRBV5-6,CASTLYPGTGGTGELFF
TRBJ1-1,TRBV7-2,CASRGGETEAFF